This passage covers 27 T cell receptor beta chains from one sample sequenced in a study of memory CD4+ T cells and cytomegalovirus serostatus. Using immunoSEQ multiplex PCR, the repertoire was profiled, and TCRdb retains in-frame clones only, with some absent. The table has under 40,000 clones, about 80% seen once; the top ten hold 5.3%. The sort gate was single viable CD3+CD4+CD8-CD45RO+ cells for memory CD4+ T cells. The sequencing input was memory CD4+ T cells from blood. Source of these receptors: an adult in good health and CMV-seropositive.

The chain links TRBV27 to TRBJ1-5; the match to TRBD1 covers 7 bases. V gave up 6 bases and J gave up 7 bases; unmatched junction bases: 12. This CDR3 spans 15 amino acids. CDR1 is MNHEY, CDR2 SMNVEV, per germline (reference sequence). The CDR3 sequence is CASSGRQGSRQPQHF. In DNA, the CDR3 is TGTGCCAGCAGCGGACGACAGGGATCGAGGCAGCCCCAGCATTTT.

This clone has just one count. This chain connects TRBV7-2 to TRBJ2-5; 15 positions match TRBD2. This CDR3 has 18 residues. Germline values: CDR1 SGHTA, CDR2 FQGNSA. Unmatched junction bases numbered 14, after V lost 5 bases and J lost 7 bases. CDR3 amino acids: CASSVISGTSGRRGTQYF. The CDR3 coding sequence is TGTGCCAGCAGCGTTATATCCGGGACTAGCGGGAGGCGGGGGACCCAGTACTTC.

The V and J genes are TRBV9 and TRBJ1-2, with D hard to call. CDR3 size: 15 residues. The V end lost 0 bases, the J end lost 2 bases, and 11 bases lay between the germline ends. Germline CDR1 is SGDLS and CDR2 is YYNGEE. CDR3 sequence reads: CASSVAMISNYGYTF. The CDR3 region has the DNA TGTGCCAGCAGCGTAGCGATGATTTCGAACTATGGCTACACCTTC.

V gene TRBV2 combines with J gene TRBJ2-7; D is ambiguous. V lost 5 bases and J lost 1, with 12 bases in between. CDR3 length: 14 amino acids. Per germline, CDR1 SNHLY and CDR2 FYNNEI. CDR3 in amino acids: CASSPRVESYEQYF. The CDR3 region has the DNA TGTGCCAGCAGTCCTAGGGTCGAATCCTACGAGCAGTACTTC.

Concerning this clone: An end of the junction differs from the germline gene, which may be a read error. This chain uses TRBV6-5 with TRBJ1-1; D call uncertain. CDR1 is MNHEY and CDR2 is SVGAGI in the germline V gene. This CDR3 comprises 13 residues. Here the CDR3 reads CASRYGTDTEAFF. The CDR3 region has the DNA TGTGCCAGCCGTTATGGTACGGACACTGAAGCTTTCTTT.

This clone appeared a single time. This chain links TRBV4-3 with TRBJ1-4; 7 bases agree with TRBD1. The CDR3 loop spans 15 amino acids. Germline V lookup: CDR1 LGHNA, CDR2 YSLEER. V lost 0 bases, J lost 8 bases, and 6 bases stayed unmatched. The CDR3 DNA follows: TGCGCCAGCAGCCAAGAAGGCAGGGGGAACGAAAAACTGTTTTTT. It codes for CASSQEGRGNEKLFF.

The chain uses TRBV25-1 and TRBJ2-7; D call uncertain. Trimming took 4 bases from V and 2 from J, leaving 12 bases between them. The length of the CDR3 is 14 residues. CDR1 is MGHDK and CDR2 is SYGVNS in the germline V gene. The CDR3 bases are TGTGCCAGCAGTGCGGTAGGCAAAACCTACGAGCAGTACTTC. This encodes CASSAVGKTYEQYF.

The chain links TRBV5-8 to TRBJ1-2; D ambiguous. The CDR3 extends over 13 amino acids. Germline V gene sequence: CDR1 SGHTS, CDR2 YDEGEE. Trimming took 4 bases from V and 8 from J, leaving 15 bases between them. The DNA for the CDR3 is TGTGCCAGCAGCCCCGGGTTTCTTTCCGGCTACACCTTC. It encodes CASSPGFLSGYTF.

The chain has TRBV28 and TRBJ2-5; TRBD1 is a possible D gene (5 bases). Per germline, CDR1 MDHEN and CDR2 SYDVKM. Trimming cost V 7 bases and J 4 bases, with 16 bases left between them. There are 14 residues in the CDR3. This CDR3 reads CASTWGYSGETQYF. The CDR3 DNA sequence: TGTGCCAGCACCTGGGGCTACTCGGGAGAGACCCAGTACTTC.

The rearrangement links TRBV28 to TRBJ2-1; weak D call: TRBD2 (6 bases). This CDR3 comprises 15 residues. Germline V gives CDR1 MDHEN, CDR2 SYDVKM. Trimming left V 5 bases short and J 8 bases short, with 19 bases between. The CDR3 here is CASSEGAGRSDEQFF. The CDR3 DNA is TGTGCCAGCAGTGAGGGCGCGGGACGATCGGATGAGCAGTTCTTC.

This sequence joins TRBV5-1 and TRBJ1-1; D is uncertain. Germline-derived CDR1 and CDR2 are SGHRS and YFSETQ. The CDR3 covers 13 residues. V was clipped by 1 base and J by 3 bases, with 7 bases between them. The CDR3 region has the DNA TGCGCCAGCAGCTTGACTCGGGACACTGAAGCTTTCTTT. Translation: CASSLTRDTEAFF.

The rearrangement joins TRBV5-1 to TRBJ2-7; D is unresolved. The germline V and J ends were trimmed by 4 bases and 1 base, with 15 bases remaining between them. CDR1 SGHRS and CDR2 YFSETQ come from the germline V gene. The CDR3 spans 15 residues. CDR3 region: CASSPTPGRSYEQYF. CDR3 in DNA: TGCGCCAGCAGCCCCACCCCAGGAAGGTCCTACGAGCAGTACTTC. The full variable domain, in which reference TRBV5-1 and TRBJ2-7 provide the parts outside the CDR3, is KAGVTQTPRYLIKTRGQQVTLSCSPISGHRSVSWYQQTPGQGLQFLFEYFSETQRNKGNFPGRFSGRQFSNSRSEMNVSTLELGDSALYLCASSPTPGRSYEQYFGPGTRLTVT.

The gene calls are TRBV7-3 and TRBJ2-2, with 9 nucleotides matching TRBD2. The CDR3 runs 16 residues. Germline loops: CDR1 SGHTA, CDR2 FQGTGA. The V gene end was trimmed by 4 bases and the J gene end by 7 bases; junction bases not matched to a gene: 10. The CDR3 here is CASSSTPRGGRGELFF. The DNA for the CDR3 is TGTGCCAGCAGCTCCACCCCGCGGGGGGGCCGCGGGGAGCTGTTTTTT.

By frequency in the sample, this clone is medium-sized. The gene calls are TRBV19 and TRBJ1-2; TRBD1 aligns across 7 bases. The V gene's germline CDR1 is LNHDA and CDR2 SQIVND (reference sequence). The CDR3 covers 14 residues. The V and J ends lost 1 base and 4 bases, in that order; junction bases with no gene match: 3. The CDR3 DNA reads as TGTGCCAGTAGTATAGCGGCAGGGGGCTATGGCTACACCTTC. Residues: CASSIAAGGYGYTF.

V is TRBV7-2 and J is TRBJ2-1; a possible D gene is TRBD1 (6 bases). This CDR3 is 12 amino acids long. Trimming cost V 6 bases and J 6 bases, with 9 bases left between them. CDR1 and CDR2 (germline): SGHTA, FQGNSA. CDR3 nucleotides: TGTGCCAGCAGTGAAGGGGGCAATGAGCAGTTCTTC. It codes for CASSEGGNEQFF.

The rearrangement joins TRBV19 to TRBJ1-5; perhaps TRBD1 as D (6 bases). Germline-derived CDR1 and CDR2 are LNHDA and SQIVND (reference sequence). The CDR3 loop spans 13 amino acids. V was clipped by 4 bases and J by 4 bases, with 8 bases between them. The CDR3 sequence is CASSKDRNQPQHF. CDR3 DNA sequence: TGTGCCAGTAGTAAGGACAGAAATCAGCCCCAGCATTTT.

The chain has TRBV6-1 and TRBJ1-5; D not certain. The V gene's germline CDR1 is MNHNS and CDR2 SASEGT. CDR3 length equals 14 residues. The ends were cut back, 6 bases at V and 0 bases at J, with 9 bases in the middle. CDR3 amino acids: CASSQQNSNQPQHF. The CDR3 DNA reads TGTGCCAGCAGCCAACAGAATAGCAATCAGCCCCAGCATTTT.

The chain uses TRBV4-1 and TRBJ1-1, with D hard to call. This CDR3 is 15 amino acids long. Germline V lookup: CDR1 MGHRA, CDR2 YSYEKL. V was shortened by 4 bases and J by 3 bases, with 15 bases between the two germline ends. This chain's CDR3 is CASSLTGASDTEAFF. In DNA, the CDR3 is TGCGCCAGCAGCCTCACGGGAGCCTCTGACACTGAAGCTTTCTTT.

The CDR3 coding sequence is TGCGCCAGCAGCCCCGAATGGCTAGCGGATTACAATGAGCAGTTCTTC. Translation gives CASSPEWLADYNEQFF. The genes are TRBV4-3 and TRBJ2-1, with TRBD2 matching 7 bases. The trim removed 4 bases at V and 4 bases at J, leaving 10 bases unmatched. The V gene's germline CDR1 is LGHNA and CDR2 YSLEER. This CDR3 comprises 16 residues.

V is TRBV7-2 and J is TRBJ1-3; D is undetermined. CDR3 length: 15 amino acids. Per germline, CDR1 SGHTA and CDR2 FQGNSA. Between the trimmed V and J ends, which lost 1 base and 0 bases, there was a span of 7 bases. The CDR3 DNA follows: TGTGCCAGCAGCTTAGAATCCTTCTCTGGAAACACCATATATTTT. Encoded protein: CASSLESFSGNTIYF.

The chain's CDR3 is CASSAGLVSDTQYF. The CDR3 nucleotides read TGTGCCAGCAGCGCTGGACTAGTTTCAGATACGCAGTATTTT. The chain has TRBV7-8 and TRBJ2-3, with 7 positions matching TRBD2. The V gene end was trimmed by 5 bases and the J gene end by 4 bases; junction bases not matched to a gene: 6. The CDR3 covers 14 residues. Germline lookup yields CDR1 SGHVS and CDR2 FQNEAQ.

This clone was seen more than once but under ten times. The J gene is TRBJ1-2, the V gene TRBV15, with D unresolved. Germline V CDR1 and CDR2: LNHNV, YYDKDF (reference sequence). V lost 0 bases and J lost 4, with 6 bases in between. The CDR3 consists of 13 residues. This CDR3 is CATSRDQIYGYTF. CDR3 in DNA: TGTGCCACCAGCAGAGATCAGATCTATGGCTACACCTTC. The whole variable domain, remainder taken from reference TRBV15 and TRBJ1-2, is DAMVIQNPRYQVTQFGKPVTLSCSQTLNHNVMYWYQQKSSQAPKLLFHYYDKDFNNEADTPDNFQSRRPNTSFCFLDIRSPGLGDTAMYLCATSRDQIYGYTFGSGTRLTVV.

The chain has TRBV11-1 and TRBJ2-7; no reliable D call. The CDR3 sequence is 12 residues long. Germline-derived CDR1 and CDR2 are SGHAT and FQDESV (reference sequence). Trimming took off 7 bases at V and 3 bases at J, with 10 bases between the two ends. This chain's CDR3 is CASKGRSYEQYF. The DNA of the CDR3 is TGTGCCAGCAAGGGCAGGAGCTACGAGCAGTACTTC.

This chain joins TRBV5-1 and TRBJ1-2, with TRBD1 matching 10 bases. The CDR3 loop spans 14 amino acids. Germline trimming cut 1 base from V and 7 bases from J; bases unmatched to any gene: 4. Germline V lookup: CDR1 SGHRS, CDR2 YFSETQ. CDR3 DNA: TGCGCCAGCAGCTTGCAGGGACAGGGGTTTGGCTACACCTTC. Its protein is CASSLQGQGFGYTF.

Note on this clone: The junction departs from germline at one end; a sequencing error may be responsible. Other DNA sequences in the sample encode the same CDR3. The V and J genes are TRBV18 and TRBJ1-2, with 8 bases matching TRBD1. There are 14 residues in the CDR3. From germline, CDR1 is KGHSH and CDR2 LQKENI. The CDR3, as DNA: TGCGCCAGCTCACCCGGACAGGGTTCCTATGGCTACACCTTC. Protein product: CASSPGQGSYGYTF.

The chain recombines TRBV21-1 with TRBJ2-6; TRBD1, the table's D call, lacks a check against the DNA. TRBV21-1 is reported as a pseudogene. The CDR3 totals 18 residues. CDR3: CASPRWKQGFAGANVLTF. In DNA, the CDR3 is TGTGCCAGCCCCCGGTGGAAGCAGGGGTTTGCTGGGGCCAACGTCCTGACTTTC.

V gene TRBV29-1 combines with J gene TRBJ1-2; D not resolved. Germline CDR1 SQVTM, CDR2 ANQGSEA. This CDR3 region has 13 residues. V lost 7 bases and J lost 2, with 14 bases in between. This chain's CDR3 is CSAAGNSNYGYTF. The CDR3 DNA sequence: TGCAGCGCCGCCGGTAACAGCAACTATGGCTACACCTTC.